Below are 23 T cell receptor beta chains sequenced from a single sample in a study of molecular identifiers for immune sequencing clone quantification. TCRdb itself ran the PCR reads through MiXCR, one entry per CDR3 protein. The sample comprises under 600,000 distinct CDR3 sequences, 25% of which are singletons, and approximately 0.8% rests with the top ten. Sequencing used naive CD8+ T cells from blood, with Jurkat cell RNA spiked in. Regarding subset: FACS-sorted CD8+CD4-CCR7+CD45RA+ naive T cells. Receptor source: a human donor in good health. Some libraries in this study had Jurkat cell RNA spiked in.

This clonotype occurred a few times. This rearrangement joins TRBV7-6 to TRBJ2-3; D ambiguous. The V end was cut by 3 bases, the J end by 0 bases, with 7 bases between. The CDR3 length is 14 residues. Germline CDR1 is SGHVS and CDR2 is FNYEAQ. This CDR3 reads CASSFLTSTDTQYF. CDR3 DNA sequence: TGTGCCAGCAGCTTTTTGACTAGCACAGATACGCAGTATTTT.

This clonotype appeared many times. The CDR3 DNA sequence: TGCGCCAGCAGCCAAGAATCACAGGGGTACTATGGCTACACCTTC. Protein sequence: CASSQESQGYYGYTF. V usage is TRBV4-3 and J usage is TRBJ1-2, with 7 bases identical to TRBD1. This CDR3 has 15 amino acids. The V and J ends lost 0 bases and 3 bases, in that order; junction bases with no gene match: 4. Germline V gene sequence: CDR1 LGHNA, CDR2 YSLEER.

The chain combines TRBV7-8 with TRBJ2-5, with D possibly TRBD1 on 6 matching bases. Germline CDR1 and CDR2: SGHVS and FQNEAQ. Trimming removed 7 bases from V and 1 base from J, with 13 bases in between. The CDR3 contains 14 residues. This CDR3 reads CASTQVDSQETQYF. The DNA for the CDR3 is TGTGCCAGCACGCAGGTGGACAGCCAAGAGACCCAGTACTTC.

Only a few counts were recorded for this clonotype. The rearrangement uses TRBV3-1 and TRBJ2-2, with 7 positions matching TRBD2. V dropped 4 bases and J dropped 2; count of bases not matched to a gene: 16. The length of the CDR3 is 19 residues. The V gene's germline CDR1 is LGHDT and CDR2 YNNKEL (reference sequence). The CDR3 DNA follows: TGTGCCAGCAGCCCTCTTGGTCTAGCGGACGCCGCCAACACCGGGGAGCTGTTTTTT. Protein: CASSPLGLADAANTGELFF.

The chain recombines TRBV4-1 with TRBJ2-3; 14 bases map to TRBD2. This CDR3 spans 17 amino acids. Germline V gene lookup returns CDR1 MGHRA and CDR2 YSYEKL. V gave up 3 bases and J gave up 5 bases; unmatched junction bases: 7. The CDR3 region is CASSHRLAGGREDTQYF. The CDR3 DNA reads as TGCGCCAGCAGCCACCGACTAGCGGGGGGGCGGGAAGATACGCAGTATTTT.

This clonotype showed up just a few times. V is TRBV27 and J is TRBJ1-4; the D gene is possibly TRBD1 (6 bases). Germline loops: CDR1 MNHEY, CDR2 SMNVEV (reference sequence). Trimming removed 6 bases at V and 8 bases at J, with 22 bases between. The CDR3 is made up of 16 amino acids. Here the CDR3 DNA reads TGTGCCAGCAGCCCCCCCCCAGGGGCGACGTCGGAAAAACTGTTTTTT. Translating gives CASSPPPGATSEKLFF.

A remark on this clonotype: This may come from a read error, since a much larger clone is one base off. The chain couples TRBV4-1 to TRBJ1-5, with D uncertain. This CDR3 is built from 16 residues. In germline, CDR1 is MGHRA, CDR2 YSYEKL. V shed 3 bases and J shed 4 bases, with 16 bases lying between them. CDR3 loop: CASSQIPWAGNQPQHF. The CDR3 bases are TGCGCCAGCAGCCAGATACCGTGGGCTGGTAATCAGCCCCAGCATTTT.

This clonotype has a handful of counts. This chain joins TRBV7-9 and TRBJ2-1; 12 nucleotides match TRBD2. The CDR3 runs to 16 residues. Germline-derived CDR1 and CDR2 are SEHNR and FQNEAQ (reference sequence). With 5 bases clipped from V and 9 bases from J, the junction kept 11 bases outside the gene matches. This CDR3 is CASSQVLAGGFGEQFF. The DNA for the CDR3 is TGTGCCAGCAGCCAAGTACTAGCGGGAGGATTTGGTGAGCAGTTCTTC.

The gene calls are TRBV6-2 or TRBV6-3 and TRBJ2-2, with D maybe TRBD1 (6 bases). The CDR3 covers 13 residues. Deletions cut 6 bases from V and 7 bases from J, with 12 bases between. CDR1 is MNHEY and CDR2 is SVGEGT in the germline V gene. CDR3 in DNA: TGTGCCAGCAGGGCAGGGGTCGGCGGGGAGCTGTTTTTT. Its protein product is CASRAGVGGELFF.

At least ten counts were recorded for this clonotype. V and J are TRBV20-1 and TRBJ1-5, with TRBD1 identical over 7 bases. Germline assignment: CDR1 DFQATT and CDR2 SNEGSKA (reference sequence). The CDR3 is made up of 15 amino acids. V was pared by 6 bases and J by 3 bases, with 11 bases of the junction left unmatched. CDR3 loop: CSAVPRGQINQPQHF. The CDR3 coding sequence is TGCAGTGCCGTTCCCCGGGGACAGATCAATCAGCCCCAGCATTTT.

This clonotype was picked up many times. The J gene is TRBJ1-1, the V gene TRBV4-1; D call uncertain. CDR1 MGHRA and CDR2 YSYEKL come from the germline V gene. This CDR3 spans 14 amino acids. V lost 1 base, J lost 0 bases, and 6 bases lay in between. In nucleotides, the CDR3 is TGCGCCAGCAGCCAAGTAACAGTGAACACTGAAGCTTTCTTT. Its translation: CASSQVTVNTEAFF.

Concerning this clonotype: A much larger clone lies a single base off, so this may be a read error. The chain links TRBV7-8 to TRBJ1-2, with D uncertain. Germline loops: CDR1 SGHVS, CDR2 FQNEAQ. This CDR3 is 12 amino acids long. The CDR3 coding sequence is TGTGCCAGCAGCCCAGACGCATATGACTACACCTTC. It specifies CASSPDAYDYTF.

CDR3 amino acids: CASSGLAGGLYEQYF. DNA for the CDR3: TGTGCCAGCAGCGGACTAGCGGGGGGGCTCTACGAGCAGTACTTC. V is TRBV11-2 and J is TRBJ2-7, with 15 bases identical to TRBD2. V lost 5 bases, J lost 3 bases, and 2 bases stayed unmatched. CDR1 SGHAT and CDR2 FQNNGV come from the germline V gene. The CDR3 contains 15 residues.

The CDR3 protein is CASSLVGYSYNEQFF. The CDR3 coding sequence is TGTGCCAGCAGTTTAGTGGGCTACTCCTACAATGAGCAGTTCTTC. The chain uses TRBV12-3 or TRBV12-4 and TRBJ2-1; the D is unclear. This CDR3 comprises 15 residues. Trimming stripped 1 base from V and 0 bases from J, with 7 bases between.

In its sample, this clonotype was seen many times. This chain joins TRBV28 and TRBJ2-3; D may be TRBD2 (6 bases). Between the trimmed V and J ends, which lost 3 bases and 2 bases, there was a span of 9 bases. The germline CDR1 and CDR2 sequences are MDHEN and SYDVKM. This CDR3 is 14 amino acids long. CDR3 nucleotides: TGTGCCAGCAGTTTGGGACTCATCACAGATACGCAGTATTTT. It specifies CASSLGLITDTQYF.

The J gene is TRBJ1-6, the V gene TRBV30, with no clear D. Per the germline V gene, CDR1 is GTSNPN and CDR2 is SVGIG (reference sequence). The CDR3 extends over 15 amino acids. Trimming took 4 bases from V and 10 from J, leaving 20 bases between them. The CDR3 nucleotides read TGTGCCTGGACCCCCACGGGTGGCGACGGGTCACCCCTCCACTTT. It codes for CAWTPTGGDGSPLHF.

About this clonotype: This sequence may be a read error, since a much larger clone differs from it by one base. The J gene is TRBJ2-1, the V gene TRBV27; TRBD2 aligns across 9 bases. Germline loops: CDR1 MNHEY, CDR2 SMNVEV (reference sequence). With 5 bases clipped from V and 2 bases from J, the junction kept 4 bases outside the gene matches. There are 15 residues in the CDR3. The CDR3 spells CASSVSGGPYNEQFF. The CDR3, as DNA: TGTGCCAGCAGTGTTAGCGGGGGTCCCTACAATGAGCAGTTCTTC.

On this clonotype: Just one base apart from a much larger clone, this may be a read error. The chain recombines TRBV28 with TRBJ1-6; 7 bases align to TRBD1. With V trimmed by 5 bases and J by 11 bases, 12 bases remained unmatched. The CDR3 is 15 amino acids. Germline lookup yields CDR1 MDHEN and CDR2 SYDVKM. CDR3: CASSPLQGVPAPLHF. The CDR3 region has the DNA TGTGCCAGCAGTCCTCTCCAGGGGGTTCCTGCACCCCTCCACTTT.

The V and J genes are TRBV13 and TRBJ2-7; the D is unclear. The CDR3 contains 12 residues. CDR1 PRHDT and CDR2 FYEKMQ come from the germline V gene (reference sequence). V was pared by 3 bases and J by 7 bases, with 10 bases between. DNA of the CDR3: TGTGCCAGCAGCTTGAATCTGGGGGAGCAGTACTTC. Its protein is CASSLNLGEQYF.

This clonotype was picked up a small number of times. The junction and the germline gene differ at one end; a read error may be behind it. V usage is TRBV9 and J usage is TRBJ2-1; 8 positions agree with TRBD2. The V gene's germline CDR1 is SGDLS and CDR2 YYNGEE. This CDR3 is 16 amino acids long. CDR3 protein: CASSVGGGLVYNEQSF. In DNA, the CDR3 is TGTGCCAGCAGCGTAGGAGGGGGACTAGTGTACAATGAGCAGTCCTTC.

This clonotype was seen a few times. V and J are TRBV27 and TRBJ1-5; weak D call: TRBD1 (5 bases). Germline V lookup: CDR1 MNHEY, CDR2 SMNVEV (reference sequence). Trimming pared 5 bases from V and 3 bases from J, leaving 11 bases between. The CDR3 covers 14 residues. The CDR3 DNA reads TGTGCCAGCAGTCAAGCAGGGCACAATCAGCCCCAGCATTTT. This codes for CASSQAGHNQPQHF.

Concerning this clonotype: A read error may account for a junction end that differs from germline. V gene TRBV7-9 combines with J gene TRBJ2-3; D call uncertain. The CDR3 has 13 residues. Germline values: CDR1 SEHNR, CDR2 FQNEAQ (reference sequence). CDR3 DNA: TGTGCCAACAGCTTAGCCATAACAGATACGCAATATTTT. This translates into CANSLAITDTQYF.

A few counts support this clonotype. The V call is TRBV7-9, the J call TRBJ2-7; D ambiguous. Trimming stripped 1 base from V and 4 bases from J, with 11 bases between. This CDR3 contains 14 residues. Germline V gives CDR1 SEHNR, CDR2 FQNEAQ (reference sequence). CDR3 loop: CASSLVASSYEQYF. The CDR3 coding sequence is TGTGCCAGCAGCTTAGTGGCCAGCAGTTACGAGCAGTACTTC.